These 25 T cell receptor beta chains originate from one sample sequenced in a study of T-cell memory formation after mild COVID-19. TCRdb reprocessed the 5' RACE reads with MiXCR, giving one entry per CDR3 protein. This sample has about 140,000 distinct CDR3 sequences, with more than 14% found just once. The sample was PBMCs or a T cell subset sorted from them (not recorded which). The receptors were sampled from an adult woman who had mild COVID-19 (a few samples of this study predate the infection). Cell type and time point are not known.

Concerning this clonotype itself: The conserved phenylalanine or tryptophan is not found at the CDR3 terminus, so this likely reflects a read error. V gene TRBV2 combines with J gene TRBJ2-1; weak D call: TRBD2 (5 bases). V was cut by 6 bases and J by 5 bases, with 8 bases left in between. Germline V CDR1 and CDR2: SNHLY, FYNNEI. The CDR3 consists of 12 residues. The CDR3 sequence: CASRTGDNEQFL. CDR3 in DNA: TGTGCCAGCAGGACCGGGGACAATGAGCAGTTCTTA.

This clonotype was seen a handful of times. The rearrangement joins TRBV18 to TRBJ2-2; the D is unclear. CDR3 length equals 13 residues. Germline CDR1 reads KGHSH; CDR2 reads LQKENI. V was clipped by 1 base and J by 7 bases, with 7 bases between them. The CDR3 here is CASSPREHGELFF. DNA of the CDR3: TGTGCCAGCTCACCACGGGAACACGGGGAGCTGTTTTTT.

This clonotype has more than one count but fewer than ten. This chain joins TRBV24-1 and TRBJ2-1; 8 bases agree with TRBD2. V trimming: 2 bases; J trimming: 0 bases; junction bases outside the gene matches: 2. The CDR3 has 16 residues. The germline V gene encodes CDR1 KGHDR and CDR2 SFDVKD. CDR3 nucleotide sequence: TGTGCCACCAGTGATTCTCGGGGGGGCTCCTACAATGAGCAGTTCTTC. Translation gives CATSDSRGGSYNEQFF.

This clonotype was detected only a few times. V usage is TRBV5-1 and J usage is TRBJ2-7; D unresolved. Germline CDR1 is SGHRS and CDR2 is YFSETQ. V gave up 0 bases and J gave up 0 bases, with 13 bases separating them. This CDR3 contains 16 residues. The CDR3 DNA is TGCGCCAGCAGCTTGGGTCCCTCACGACACTCCTACGAGCAGTACTTC. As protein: CASSLGPSRHSYEQYF.

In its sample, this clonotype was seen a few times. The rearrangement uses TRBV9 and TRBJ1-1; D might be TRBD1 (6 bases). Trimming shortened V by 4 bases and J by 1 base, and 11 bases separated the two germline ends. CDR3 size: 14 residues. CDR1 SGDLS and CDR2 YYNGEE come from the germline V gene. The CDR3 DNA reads TGTGCCAGCAGCAAGCACAGGGAGAACACTGAAGCTTTCTTT. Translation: CASSKHRENTEAFF.

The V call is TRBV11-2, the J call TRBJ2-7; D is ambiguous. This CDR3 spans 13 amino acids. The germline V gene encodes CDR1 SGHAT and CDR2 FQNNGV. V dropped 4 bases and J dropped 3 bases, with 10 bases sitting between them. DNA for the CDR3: TGTGCCAGCAGCTGGGGAAAATACTACGAGCAGTACTTC. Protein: CASSWGKYYEQYF.

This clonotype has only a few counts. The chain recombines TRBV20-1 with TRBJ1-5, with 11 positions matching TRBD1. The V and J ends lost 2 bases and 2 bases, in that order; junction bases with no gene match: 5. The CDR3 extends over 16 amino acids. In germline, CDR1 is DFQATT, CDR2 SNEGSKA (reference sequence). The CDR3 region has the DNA TGCAGTGCTAGACGGACAGGGGGCGGCGGCAATCAGCCCCAGCATTTT. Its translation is CSARRTGGGGNQPQHF.

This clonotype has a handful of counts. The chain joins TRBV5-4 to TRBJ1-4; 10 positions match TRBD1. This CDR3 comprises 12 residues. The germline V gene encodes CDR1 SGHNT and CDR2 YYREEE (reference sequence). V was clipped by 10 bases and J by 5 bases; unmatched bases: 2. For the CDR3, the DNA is TGTGCCGGGACAGGGGCCAATGAAAAACTGTTTTTT. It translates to CAGTGANEKLFF.

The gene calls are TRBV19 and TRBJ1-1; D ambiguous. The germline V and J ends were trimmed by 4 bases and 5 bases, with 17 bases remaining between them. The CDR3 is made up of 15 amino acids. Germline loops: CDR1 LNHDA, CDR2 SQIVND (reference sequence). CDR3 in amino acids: CASSTNTVVSTEAFF. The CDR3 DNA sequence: TGTGCCAGTAGTACAAACACCGTGGTGAGTACTGAAGCTTTCTTT.

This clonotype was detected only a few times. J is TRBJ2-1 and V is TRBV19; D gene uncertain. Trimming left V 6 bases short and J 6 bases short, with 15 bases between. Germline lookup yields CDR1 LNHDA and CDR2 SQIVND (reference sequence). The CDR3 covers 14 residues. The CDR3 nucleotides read TGTGCCAGTAGGGGCATGTCGGCGAGCAATGAGCAGTTCTTC. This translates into CASRGMSASNEQFF.

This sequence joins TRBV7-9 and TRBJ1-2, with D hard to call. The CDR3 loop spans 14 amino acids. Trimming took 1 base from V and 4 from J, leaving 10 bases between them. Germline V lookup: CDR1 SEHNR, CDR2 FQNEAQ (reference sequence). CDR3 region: CASSLVHATYGYTF. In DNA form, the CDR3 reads TGTGCCAGCAGCTTAGTGCACGCAACCTATGGCTACACCTTC.

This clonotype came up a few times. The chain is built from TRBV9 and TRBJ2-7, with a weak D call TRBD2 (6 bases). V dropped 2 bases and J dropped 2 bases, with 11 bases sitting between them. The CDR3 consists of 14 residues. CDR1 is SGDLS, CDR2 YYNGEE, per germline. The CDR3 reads CASSVGGSTYEQYF. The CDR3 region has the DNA TGTGCCAGCAGCGTTGGGGGGAGTACCTACGAGCAGTACTTC.

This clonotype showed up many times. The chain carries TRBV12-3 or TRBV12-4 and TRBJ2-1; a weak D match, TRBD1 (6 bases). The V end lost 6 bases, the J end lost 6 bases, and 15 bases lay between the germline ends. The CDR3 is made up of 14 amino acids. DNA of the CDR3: TGTGCCAGCAGCGTGGGGGCCAATATCAATGAGCAGTTCTTC. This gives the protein CASSVGANINEQFF.

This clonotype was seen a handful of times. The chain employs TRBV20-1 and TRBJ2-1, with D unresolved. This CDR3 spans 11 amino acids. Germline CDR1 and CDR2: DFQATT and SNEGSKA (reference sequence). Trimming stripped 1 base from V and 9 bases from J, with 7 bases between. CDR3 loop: CSARGLSEQFF. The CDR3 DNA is TGCAGTGCTAGAGGGTTGAGTGAGCAGTTCTTC.

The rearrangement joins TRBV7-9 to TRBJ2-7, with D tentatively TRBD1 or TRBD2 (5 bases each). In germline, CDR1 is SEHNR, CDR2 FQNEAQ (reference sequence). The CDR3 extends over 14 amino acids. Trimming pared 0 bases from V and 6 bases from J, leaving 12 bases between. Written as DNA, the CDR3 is TGTGCCAGCAGCTTAGCTGAGGGACGGGGCGAGCAGTACTTC. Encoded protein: CASSLAEGRGEQYF.

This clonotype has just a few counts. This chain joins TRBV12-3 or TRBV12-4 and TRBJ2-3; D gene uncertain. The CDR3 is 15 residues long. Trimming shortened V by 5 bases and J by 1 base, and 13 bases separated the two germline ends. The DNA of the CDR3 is TGTGCCAGCAGTCCCCGGGCTTGGGGCACAGATACGCAGTATTTT. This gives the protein CASSPRAWGTDTQYF.

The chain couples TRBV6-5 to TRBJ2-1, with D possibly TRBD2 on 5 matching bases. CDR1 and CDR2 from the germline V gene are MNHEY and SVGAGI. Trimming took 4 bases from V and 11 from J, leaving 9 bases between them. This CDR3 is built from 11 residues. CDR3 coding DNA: TGTGCCAGCAGTTGGGCGGGCAAGCAGTTCTTC. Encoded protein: CASSWAGKQFF.

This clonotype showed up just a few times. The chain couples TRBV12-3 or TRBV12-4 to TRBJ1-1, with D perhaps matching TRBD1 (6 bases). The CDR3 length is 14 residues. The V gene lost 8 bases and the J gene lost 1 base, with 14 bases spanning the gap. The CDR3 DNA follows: TGTGCCAGCCCCGGGCAGGGGTGGAACACTGAAGCTTTCTTT. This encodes CASPGQGWNTEAFF.

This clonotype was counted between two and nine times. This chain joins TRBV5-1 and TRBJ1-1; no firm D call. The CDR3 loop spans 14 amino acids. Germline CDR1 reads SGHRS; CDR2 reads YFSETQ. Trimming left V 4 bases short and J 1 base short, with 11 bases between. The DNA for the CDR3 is TGCGCCAGCAGCCCTCGTCTGGAGAACACTGAAGCTTTCTTT. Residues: CASSPRLENTEAFF.

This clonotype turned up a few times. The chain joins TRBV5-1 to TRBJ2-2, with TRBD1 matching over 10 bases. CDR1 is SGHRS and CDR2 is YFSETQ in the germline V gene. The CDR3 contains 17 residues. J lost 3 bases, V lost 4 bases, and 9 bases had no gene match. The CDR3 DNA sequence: TGCGCCAGCAGCGCCCTACCCGGGACAGGGGACACCGGGGAGCTGTTTTTT. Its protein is CASSALPGTGDTGELFF.

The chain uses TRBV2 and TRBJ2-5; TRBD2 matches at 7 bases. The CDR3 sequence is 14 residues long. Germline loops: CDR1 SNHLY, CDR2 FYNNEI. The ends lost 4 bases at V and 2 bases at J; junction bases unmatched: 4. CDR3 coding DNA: TGTGCCAGCAGTGTCTCGCGGGGGCAAGAGACCCAGTACTTC. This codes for CASSVSRGQETQYF.

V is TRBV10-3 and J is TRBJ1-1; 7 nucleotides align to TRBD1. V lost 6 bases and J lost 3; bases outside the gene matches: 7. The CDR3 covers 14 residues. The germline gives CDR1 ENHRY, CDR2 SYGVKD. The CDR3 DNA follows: TGTGCCATCAGAGAGGACAGGACCTACACTGAAGCTTTCTTT. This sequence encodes CAIREDRTYTEAFF.

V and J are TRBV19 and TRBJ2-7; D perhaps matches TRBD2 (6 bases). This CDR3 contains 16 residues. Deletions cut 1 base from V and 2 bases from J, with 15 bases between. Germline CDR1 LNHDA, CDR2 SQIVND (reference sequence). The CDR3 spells CASSIATGLLPYEQYF. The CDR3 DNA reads TGTGCCAGTAGTATAGCAACGGGACTTCTTCCCTACGAGCAGTACTTC.

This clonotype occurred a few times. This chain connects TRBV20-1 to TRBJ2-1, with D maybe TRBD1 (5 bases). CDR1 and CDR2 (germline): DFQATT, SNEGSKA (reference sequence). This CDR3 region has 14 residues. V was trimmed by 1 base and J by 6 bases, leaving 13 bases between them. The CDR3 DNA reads TGCAGTGCTAGAGCCCCGCGCCAGGGCAATGAGCAGTTCTTC. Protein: CSARAPRQGNEQFF.

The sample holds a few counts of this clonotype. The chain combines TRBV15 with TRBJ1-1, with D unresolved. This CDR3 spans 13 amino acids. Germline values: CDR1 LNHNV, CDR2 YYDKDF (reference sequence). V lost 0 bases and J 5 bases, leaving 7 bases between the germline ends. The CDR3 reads CATSREGGTEAFF. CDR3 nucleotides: TGTGCCACCAGCAGAGAAGGAGGGACTGAAGCTTTCTTT.